Included here is one T cell receptor beta chain sequence, with context. Antigen: not known. The data were taken from a study of CXCR3-negative and CXCR3-positive naive CD8 T cells. Across the whole study: The study obtained 130 million to 150 million TRB reads, about 1.5 +/- 0.3 million per library.

The CDR3 has 13 amino acids. Per the germline V gene, CDR1 is SGHTA and CDR2 is FQGNSA. UMI-labeled TRB cDNA libraries were prepared by 5' RACE. TCRdb reworked the 5' RACE reads into one entry per CDR3 protein, no DNA. The sample totals about 81,000 distinct CDR3 sequences. Whole-study findings and limits: TRB CDR3s were more hydrophobic in CXCR3-positive than in CXCR3-negative naive cells.

The V call is TRBV7-2, the J call TRBJ2-7; TCRdb proposes TRBD2, but this gene call is untestable without DNA. The sequenced material came from naive CXCR3- CD8+ T cells from blood. Regarding subset: CD45RO-CCR7+CD27+CD95- naive CD8+ T cells lacking CXCR3 (TNR3-). This sequence was found in a human donor in good health. Some clones in this sample may be carry-over from other donors' samples. This CDR3 reads CASRAGLIYEQYF.